Listed below are T cell receptor beta chains from one sample, sequenced in a study of regulatory T cells in long-lasting Graves disease. One entry per CDR3 protein results from TCRdb running MiXCR on the multiplex PCR reads. Counted here are around 500,000 distinct CDR3 sequences, less than 25% occurring once; the ten biggest clones make up 7% to 10%. Sequencing used peripheral blood mononuclear cells (PBMCs), obtained when the disease was refractory, from a patient treated with antithyroid drugs. These receptors all stem from a female donor with Graves disease. CDR3s include the opening cysteine and the closing phenylalanine or tryptophan. The order of the fields is clone size, J gene, D gene, V gene, CDR3 protein, CDR3 DNA. The D gene is left open where the match is weak. A row's size may be missing; if present it is once, few, many or a size class.

size: -; J: TRBJ1-5; D: -; V: TRBV6-1; CDR3: CASRVGGMGNQPQHF; DNA: TGTGCCAGCAGGGTCGGCGGAATGGGAAATCAGCCCCAGCATTTT
size: many; J: TRBJ1-2; D: TRBD1; V: TRBV5-1; CDR3: CASSPTGVYGYTF; DNA: TGTGCCAGCAGTCCTACAGGGGTCTATGGCTACACCTTC
size: many; J: TRBJ1-5; D: -; V: TRBV19; CDR3: CASPPGRLGNQPQHF; DNA: TGTGCCAGTCCTCCCGGACGGCTCGGCAATCAGCCCCAGCATTTT
size: few; J: TRBJ1-4; D: -; V: TRBV4-2; CDR3: CASSLLSEKLFF; DNA: TGTGCCAGCAGTCTCTTAAGTGAAAAACTGTTTTTT
size: few; J: TRBJ2-4; D: TRBD2; V: TRBV6-1; CDR3: CASSPITSGSTGGIQYF; DNA: TGTGCCAGCAGCCCTATAACTAGCGGGAGTACGGGCGGCATTCAGTACTTC
size: few; J: TRBJ1-2; D: -; V: TRBV29-1; CDR3: CSVDYPDYYGYTF; DNA: TGCAGCGTTGATTACCCAGATTACTATGGCTACACCTTC
size: -; J: TRBJ2-3; D: TRBD2; V: TRBV28; CDR3: CASSPIAGGLSDTQYF; DNA: TGTGCCAGCAGTCCAATAGCGGGAGGGTTATCAGATACGCAGTATTTT
size: -; J: TRBJ2-3; D: TRBD1; V: TRBV3-1; CDR3: CASSPDRGRGPADLTDTQYF; DNA: TGTGCCAGCAGCCCTGATAGGGGCAGGGGGCCGGCTGACCTCACAGATACGCAGTATTTT
size: -; J: TRBJ2-7; D: TRBD2; V: TRBV6-1; CDR3: CASRPGTSGSKVYEQYF; DNA: TGTGCCAGCAGACCCGGGACTAGCGGGAGTAAGGTCTACGAGCAGTACTTC
size: few; J: TRBJ2-7; D: -; V: TRBV9; CDR3: CASSGKDGASYEQYF; DNA: TGTGCCAGCAGCGGAAAGGACGGTGCCTCCTACGAGCAGTACTTC
size: few; J: TRBJ1-1; D: TRBD1; V: TRBV28; CDR3: CASSPNRGANTEAFF; DNA: TGTGCCAGCAGTCCAAACAGGGGCGCGAACACTGAAGCTTTCTTT
size: -; J: TRBJ2-2; D: -; V: TRBV10-3; CDR3: CAISESGRVTNTGELFF; DNA: TGTGCCATCAGTGAGTCGGGCAGGGTGACGAACACCGGGGAGCTGTTTTTT
size: few; J: TRBJ2-2; D: TRBD1; V: TRBV7-6; CDR3: CASSLGQGAGELFF; DNA: TGTGCCAGCAGCTTAGGGCAGGGGGCCGGGGAGCTGTTTTTT
size: few; J: TRBJ1-2; D: -; V: TRBV11-2; CDR3: CASTVAGVFGYGYTF; DNA: TGTGCCAGCACCGTAGCTGGGGTCTTCGGTTATGGCTACACCTTC
size: few; J: TRBJ1-1; D: -; V: TRBV28; CDR3: CASSAGTPRTEAFF; DNA: TGTGCCAGCAGTGCGGGGACGCCGCGAACTGAAGCTTTCTTT
size: -; J: TRBJ2-7; D: TRBD1; V: TRBV7-9; CDR3: CASSPGQGGSSYEQYF; DNA: TGTGCCAGCAGCCCCGGACAGGGTGGGAGCTCCTACGAGCAGTACTTC
size: many; J: TRBJ1-2; D: -; V: TRBV28; CDR3: CASGWGGYTF; DNA: TGTGCCAGCGGGTGGGGTGGCTACACCTTC
size: many; J: TRBJ2-3; D: -; V: TRBV7-2; CDR3: CASSGASTQYF; DNA: TGTGCCAGCAGCGGGGCGAGTACGCAGTATTTT
size: -; J: TRBJ2-7; D: -; V: TRBV5-4; CDR3: CASSGTRELMYEQYF; DNA: TGTGCCAGCAGCGGGACCCGGGAGTTAATGTACGAGCAGTACTTC
size: many; J: TRBJ1-5; D: -; V: TRBV20-1; CDR3: CSASDPGGNQPQHF; DNA: TGCAGTGCTAGTGATCCCGGGGGCAATCAGCCCCAGCATTTT
size: few; J: TRBJ1-2; D: TRBD1; V: TRBV6-2/TRBV6-3; CDR3: CASSYRDGQGSYGYTF; DNA: TGTGCCAGCAGTTACCGGGATGGACAGGGGAGCTATGGCTACACCTTC
size: many; J: TRBJ2-5; D: TRBD1; V: TRBV10-3; CDR3: CAINPGTGGETQYF; DNA: TGTGCCATCAACCCCGGGACAGGGGGAGAGACCCAGTACTTC
size: few; J: TRBJ1-4; D: -; V: TRBV7-2; CDR3: CASSLLPSDRPGEKLFF; DNA: TGTGCCAGCAGCTTACTACCCTCGGACAGACCTGGCGAAAAACTGTTTTTT
size: many; J: TRBJ2-7; D: -; V: TRBV2; CDR3: CASSEAIAGREQYF; DNA: TGTGCCAGCAGTGAAGCTATCGCAGGGAGGGAGCAGTACTTC
size: many; J: TRBJ1-2; D: -; V: TRBV28; CDR3: CASRNDFYGYTF; DNA: TGTGCCAGCAGGAACGACTTTTATGGCTACACCTTC
size: -; J: TRBJ2-2; D: -; V: TRBV27; CDR3: CASSLFGGLSTGELFF; DNA: TGTGCCAGCAGTTTATTCGGGGGGCTGAGCACCGGGGAGCTGTTTTTT
size: -; J: TRBJ1-3; D: -; V: TRBV12-3/TRBV12-4; CDR3: CASSFTGDVSSGNAIYF; DNA: TGTGCCAGCAGTTTTACGGGGGATGTGAGCTCTGGAAACGCCATATATTTT
size: -; J: TRBJ1-3; D: -; V: TRBV30; CDR3: CAWTPGPISGNTIYF; DNA: TGTGCCTGGACCCCAGGGCCTATCTCTGGAAACACCATATATTTT
size: few; J: TRBJ2-2; D: -; V: TRBV19; CDR3: CASSIDGYAGGELFF; DNA: TGTGCCAGTAGTATAGATGGGTACGCTGGCGGGGAGCTGTTTTTT
size: -; J: TRBJ2-2; D: TRBD1; V: TRBV30; CDR3: CAFTDRNTGELLF; DNA: TGTGCCTTTACGGACAGGAACACCGGGGAGCTGCTTTTT
size: many; J: TRBJ2-7; D: -; V: TRBV13; CDR3: CASSGGGRYEQYF; DNA: TGTGCCAGCAGCGGAGGAGGACGCTACGAGCAGTACTTC
size: few; J: TRBJ1-3; D: -; V: TRBV29-1; CDR3: CSVVDGGRGNTIYF; DNA: TGCAGCGTTGTCGACGGCGGGAGAGGAAACACCATATATTTT
size: many; J: TRBJ1-1; D: TRBD1; V: TRBV4-1; CDR3: CASKSTGSMNTEAFF; DNA: TGCGCCAGCAAATCGACAGGGAGTATGAACACTGAAGCTTTCTTT
size: -; J: TRBJ2-1; D: -; V: TRBV3-1; CDR3: CASSQRYEQFF; DNA: TGTGCCAGCAGCCAACGTTATGAGCAGTTCTTC
size: many; J: TRBJ2-7; D: TRBD2; V: TRBV28; CDR3: CASSSRTRRREQYF; DNA: TGTGCCAGCAGTTCCCGGACTAGGAGGCGCGAGCAGTACTTC
size: many; J: TRBJ1-2; D: -; V: TRBV15; CDR3: CATSRGRTTRDYGYTF; DNA: TGTGCCACCAGCAGAGGCCGGACAACTCGAGACTATGGCTACACCTTC
size: many; J: TRBJ2-7; D: -; V: TRBV2; CDR3: CASSEVDRSYEQYF; DNA: TGTGCCAGCAGTGAAGTCGACAGATCCTACGAGCAGTACTTC
size: many; J: TRBJ2-1; D: -; V: TRBV2; CDR3: CASSAGSNEQFF; DNA: TGTGCCAGCAGTGCAGGAAGTAATGAGCAGTTCTTC
size: -; J: TRBJ2-5; D: TRBD1; V: TRBV13; CDR3: CASSDRDREAETQYF; DNA: TGTGCCAGCAGCGACCGGGACAGGGAGGCGGAGACCCAGTACTTC
size: few; J: TRBJ1-3; D: -; V: TRBV6-2/TRBV6-3; CDR3: CASSYVPLSGNTIYF; DNA: TGTGCCAGCAGTTACGTCCCACTCTCTGGAAACACCATATATTTT
size: many; J: TRBJ1-4; D: TRBD1; V: TRBV6-5; CDR3: CASSFATGGNEKLFF; DNA: TGTGCCAGCAGTTTCGCGACAGGGGGCAATGAAAAACTGTTTTTT
size: few; J: TRBJ2-2; D: TRBD1; V: TRBV27; CDR3: CASSFFQGAWTGELFF; DNA: TGTGCCAGCAGTTTTTTCCAGGGGGCATGGACCGGGGAGCTGTTTTTT
size: -; J: TRBJ2-7; D: -; V: TRBV7-3; CDR3: CASSLMPGRSYEQYF; DNA: TGTGCCAGCAGCTTAATGCCAGGCCGATCCTACGAGCAGTACTTC
size: -; J: TRBJ1-4; D: -; V: TRBV27; CDR3: CASRGGIGEKLFF; DNA: TGTGCCAGCAGGGGGGGAATTGGTGAAAAACTGTTTTTT
size: many; J: TRBJ1-6; D: -; V: TRBV6-1; CDR3: CASRWTTDNSPLHF; DNA: TGTGCCAGCAGATGGACAACGGATAATTCACCCCTCCACTTT